This T cell receptor beta chain was retrieved from a study of tissue T cells after allogeneic stem cell transplantation. Method: immunoSEQ multiplex PCR; TCRdb's copy keeps in-frame clones and lacks some. The data show 20,000 to 30,000 clones, with less than 95% seen just once and 2% to 2.5% held by the top ten. Comments on this clone: The antigen is unknown.

There are 15 residues in the CDR3. Between the trimmed V and J ends, which lost 2 bases and 2 bases, there was a span of 9 bases. CDR1 and CDR2 (germline): MNHEY, SVGAGI. Findings and limits, study-wide: Anatomically similar tissues had similar TCR repertoires within each patient.

The receptor's source is a male donor at least 60 years old who later had graft-versus-host disease after an allogeneic stem cell transplant. This sequence joins TRBV6-5 and TRBJ1-4; tentatively, D is TRBD1 (5 bases). This material consisted of blood, taken before transplantation. The CDR3 coding sequence is TGTGCCAGCAGTTACGGGGCAGGGACTAATGAAAAACTGTTTTTT. This gives the protein CASSYGAGTNEKLFF.